Listed below are T cell receptor beta chains from one sample, sequenced in a study of blood T cell repertoires in COVID-19. Here immunoSEQ multiplex PCR was the method, and the copy in TCRdb shows in-frame clones only, minus some. The sample yields 250,000 or so clones, approximately 86% seen once. Material: peripheral blood. The receptors here all came from a man in his forties or fifties with active or convalescent COVID-19. Each CDR3 is given with its conserved first and last residue. The D gene is left open where the match is weak. Where a row states a size, it is once, few, many or the class of an expanded clone; other rows omit it.

cdr3_nt cdr3_aa d_call clone_size j_call v_call
TGTGCCAGCTCACCAGGAGGGAACACTGAAGCTTTCTTT CASSPGGNTEAFF NA NA TRBJ1-1 TRBV18
TGCGCCAGCAGCTTAGGAGGGCAAGAGACCCAGTACTTC CASSLGGQETQYF NA NA TRBJ2-5 TRBV5-1
TGTGCCAGCAGTGCAGTGGGACTAGCGGGAGATACGCAGTATTTT CASSAVGLAGDTQYF TRBD2 NA TRBJ2-3 TRBV25-1
TGTGCCAGCAGTCCCCTGACAGGGGCAGTCACTGAAGCTTTCTTT CASSPLTGAVTEAFF TRBD1 NA TRBJ1-1 TRBV6-5
TGTGCCAGCAGCTCCCGGGACAGTCCCTATGGCTACACCTTC CASSSRDSPYGYTF TRBD1 NA TRBJ1-2 TRBV5-4
TGTGCCAGCAGCTTAGCGGGGGGAGCGCTGAACACTGAAGCTTTCTTT CASSLAGGALNTEAFF NA NA TRBJ1-1 TRBV7-6
TGTGCCAGCAGTCCGACAGGTCTAGGAGAGCAGTACTTC CASSPTGLGEQYF NA NA TRBJ2-7 TRBV3-1/TRBV3-2
TGTGCCAGCAGCCAAGATCGGGCAGGGAACTCCTACGAGCAGTACTTC CASSQDRAGNSYEQYF NA NA TRBJ2-7 TRBV3-1/TRBV3-2
TGTGCCAGCAGCTCCTCGAAGCTTAGAACAGGGGCTAGCACAGATACGCAGTATTTT CASSSSKLRTGASTDTQYF TRBD1 NA TRBJ2-3 TRBV7-9
TGTGCCATCACCGGGAGACGGGGTACTGAAGCTTTCTTT CAITGRRGTEAFF NA NA TRBJ1-1 TRBV19
TGTGCCAGCAGTGAACAGAGCAGCAACGTTATCGGCACCGGGGAGCTGTTTTTT CASSEQSSNVIGTGELFF NA NA TRBJ2-2 TRBV6-4
TGCGCCAGCAGCCCCGGGTACAGGGAGAATGAAAAACTGTTTTTT CASSPGYRENEKLFF NA NA TRBJ1-4 TRBV5-1
TGTGCCACCAGCAGAGATCAGGGGGCAGACACTGAAGCTTTCTTT CATSRDQGADTEAFF TRBD1 NA TRBJ1-1 TRBV15
TGCGCCAGCAGTGCCGGGACTAGCGGGGACACAGATACGCAGTATTTT CASSAGTSGDTDTQYF TRBD2 NA TRBJ2-3 TRBV5-1
TGCGCCAGCAGCTTGGACAGGGGAAATATGCGGGAGCTGTTTTTT CASSLDRGNMRELFF TRBD1 once TRBJ2-2 TRBV5-1
TGCGCCAGCAGCCAAGAAGATCGGTTTGCTAAGACCCAGTACTTC CASSQEDRFAKTQYF NA NA TRBJ2-5 TRBV4-1
TGTGCCAGCAGCGCCGAAGCCCATAACACCGGGGAGCTGTTTTTT CASSAEAHNTGELFF NA NA TRBJ2-2 TRBV5-4
TGTGCCAGCAGCTTGTCGCAGGGGTCCTACAATGAGCAGTTCTTC CASSLSQGSYNEQFF NA NA TRBJ2-1 TRBV7-3
TGTGCCAGTAGTTGGGGGGACTTTAATCAGCCCCAGCATTTT CASSWGDFNQPQHF NA NA TRBJ1-5 TRBV19
TGTTCACAGGGGGCTGTAGATACGCAGTATTTT CSQGAVDTQYF TRBD1 NA TRBJ2-3 TRBV29-1
TGTGCCAGCAGCGTAGGGCCGACGCGGACTAGCAATGAGCAGTTCTTC CASSVGPTRTSNEQFF TRBD2 NA TRBJ2-1 TRBV9
TGTGCCAGCAGTTACCGACAGGATAGCAATCAGCCCCAGCATTTT CASSYRQDSNQPQHF NA NA TRBJ1-5 TRBV6-5
TGTGCCAGCGCGAAGACAGGGGAAACTGAAGCTTTCTTT CASAKTGETEAFF TRBD1 NA TRBJ1-1 TRBV2
TGTGCCAGCAGCTTATGGATAGCGGGGGGTCTTTTATCGGAGACCCAGTACTTC CASSLWIAGGLLSETQYF TRBD2 NA TRBJ2-5 TRBV7-9
TGTGCCAGCAGCTCCCCCGGGACAAGGGAGAGAGAGACCCAGTACTTC CASSSPGTRERETQYF NA NA TRBJ2-5 TRBV7-3
TGTGCCAGCAGCGACCGGGACAGCAACACTGAAGCTTTCTTT CASSDRDSNTEAFF TRBD1 NA TRBJ1-1 TRBV5-6
TGTGCCAGTCTCCCGGGACAGGGGAGCCCCGGGGAGCTGTTTTTT CASLPGQGSPGELFF TRBD1 NA TRBJ2-2 TRBV19
TGTGCCAGCAGTCGGACAGACTCTGGAAACACCATATATTTT CASSRTDSGNTIYF NA NA TRBJ1-3 TRBV6-5
TGTGCCATCAGTGAGTCTGGACAGGGTGCCTATGGCTACACCTTC CAISESGQGAYGYTF TRBD1 NA TRBJ1-2 TRBV10-3
TGTGCCAGCAGCTTACGGACAGGGGGAGTAGAGACCCAGTACTTC CASSLRTGGVETQYF TRBD1 NA TRBJ2-5 TRBV3-1/TRBV3-2
TGTGCCAGCAGCCAACAGGGCTTTGGCTCTGGAAACACCATATATTTT CASSQQGFGSGNTIYF NA NA TRBJ1-3 TRBV14
TGTGCCAGCAGCGAGGGGGAGTATGGCTACACCTTC CASSEGEYGYTF NA NA TRBJ1-2 TRBV9
TGTGCCAGCAGTGTGCGAGGTAGAGAAGATACGCAGTATTTT CASSVRGREDTQYF NA NA TRBJ2-3 TRBV5-5
TGTGCCAGCAGCTTGGCGGCAGGGGGCCCTGGATATAAAGCTTTCTTT CASSLAAGGPGYKAFF TRBD1 many TRBJ1-1 TRBV5-4
TGTGCCAGCAAGAAGGGTCCCGACAGGGTCAACAATCAGCCCCAGCATTTT CASKKGPDRVNNQPQHF TRBD1 NA TRBJ1-5 TRBV2
TGTGCCTGGAGTGTCTACAGCAATGAGCAGTTCTTC CAWSVYSNEQFF NA NA TRBJ2-1 TRBV30
TGTGCCTGGTGTCCGCTATCGGGGTTGGGTCCCCTCCACTTT CAWCPLSGLGPLHF NA NA TRBJ1-6 TRBV30
TGTGCCAGCAGCTGGGGACAGTCCTATGGCTACACCTTC CASSWGQSYGYTF TRBD1 NA TRBJ1-2 TRBV7-2
TGTGCCAGCGAAAGGGGTCATCTGGTGGAGACCCAGTACTTC CASERGHLVETQYF NA NA TRBJ2-5 TRBV28
TGTGCCAGCAGCGTAGTACGGGATACTGAAGCTTTCTTT CASSVVRDTEAFF NA NA TRBJ1-1 TRBV9
TGCAGCGTTCGAACGGGTTACAATGAGCAGTTCTTC CSVRTGYNEQFF NA NA TRBJ2-1 TRBV29-1
TGTGCCAGCAGTTACTCACCTAGCGGGGTTAAAGAGACCCAGTACTTC CASSYSPSGVKETQYF TRBD2 once TRBJ2-5 TRBV6-5
TGTGCCAGCAGCTTAGGCCAGGGCCTTGCCTACGAGCAGTACTTC CASSLGQGLAYEQYF NA once TRBJ2-7 TRBV11-2
TGTGCCAGCAGTTGGCCGGGGGGCGAGCAGTACTTC CASSWPGGEQYF TRBD2 few TRBJ2-7 TRBV6-1
TGTGCCAGCAGTTACTCGGCGGGCAATCAGCCCCAGCATTTT CASSYSAGNQPQHF NA few TRBJ1-5 TRBV6-5
TGTGCCAGCAGCCTGGGAGTTAGCACAGATACGCAGTATTTT CASSLGVSTDTQYF NA NA TRBJ2-3 TRBV7-3
TGTGCCAGCAGCCAAGCGGGGGAGTCGGGTACGCAGTATTTT CASSQAGESGTQYF NA NA TRBJ2-3 TRBV3-1/TRBV3-2
TGTGCCAGCACACGCGGGGCGGAAAAACTGTTTTTT CASTRGAEKLFF NA NA TRBJ1-4 TRBV28
TGTGCCAGCAGCCAAGACTATTCCTACAATGAGCAGTTCTTC CASSQDYSYNEQFF NA NA TRBJ2-1 TRBV3-1/TRBV3-2
TGTGCCAGCAGTTTAGCCGGGACTAGCAAGATGAGGGAGACCCAGTACTTC CASSLAGTSKMRETQYF TRBD2 NA TRBJ2-5 TRBV27